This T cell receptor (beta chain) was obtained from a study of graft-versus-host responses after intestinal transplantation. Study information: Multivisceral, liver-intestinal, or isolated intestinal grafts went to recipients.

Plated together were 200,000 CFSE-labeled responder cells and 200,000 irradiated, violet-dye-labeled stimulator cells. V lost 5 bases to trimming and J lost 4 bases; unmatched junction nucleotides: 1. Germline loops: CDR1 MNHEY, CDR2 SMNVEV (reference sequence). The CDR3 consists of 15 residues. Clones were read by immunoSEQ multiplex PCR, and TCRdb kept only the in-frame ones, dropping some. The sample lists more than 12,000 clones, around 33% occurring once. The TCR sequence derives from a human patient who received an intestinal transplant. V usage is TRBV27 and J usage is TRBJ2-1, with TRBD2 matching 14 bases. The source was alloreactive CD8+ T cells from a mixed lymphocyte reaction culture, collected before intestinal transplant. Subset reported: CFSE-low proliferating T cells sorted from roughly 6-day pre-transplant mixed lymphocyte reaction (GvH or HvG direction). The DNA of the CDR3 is TGTGCCAGCAGTGGACTAGCGGGGGGTTACAATGAGCAGTTCTTC. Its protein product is CASSGLAGGYNEQFF.